The rows below give T cell receptor beta chains drawn from one sample of a study of T cells in Graves' hyperthyroidism and ophthalmopathy. TCRdb re-analysed the multiplex PCR reads in MiXCR, keeping a single row per CDR3 protein. This sample carries hundreds of thousands of distinct CDR3 sequences, about 45% of them seen once, and the ten largest clones take approximately 7.2%. The source material was peripheral blood or thyroid tissue (not recorded which). The receptor source for this set is an adult man with Graves' disease, either hyperthyroidism or ophthalmopathy (not recorded which). Each CDR3 is given with its conserved first and last residue. D genes are given only for firm matches. Clone size is given for some rows only: seen once, a few or many times, or a class if the clone is expanded.

-,TRBV24-1,TRBD1,TRBJ1-5,TGTGCCACCAGTGAGCGTGGACAGGGGTTGGGACAGCCCCAGCATTTT,CATSERGQGLGQPQHF
-,TRBV7-9,-,TRBJ2-5,TGTGCCAGCAGCCAAGATATGGGAGACAGACCCCAAGAGACCCAGTACTTC,CASSQDMGDRPQETQYF
once,TRBV19,TRBD1,TRBJ1-2,TGTGCCAGTAGTGAGAGAGGGACAGCCTATCCCTATGGCTACACCTTC,CASSERGTAYPYGYTF
-,TRBV2,TRBD1,TRBJ1-4,TGTGCCAGCAGTGAATGGACAGGGGCGAAAAAACTGTTTTTT,CASSEWTGAKKLFF
many,TRBV10-1,-,TRBJ2-7,TGCGCCACCGGTCAGAGCTCCTACGAGCAGTACTTC,CATGQSSYEQYF
few,TRBV6-5,-,TRBJ2-7,TGTGCCAGTCAGTCCTACGAGCAGTACTTC,CASQSYEQYF
few,TRBV7-8,-,TRBJ1-3,TGCGCCAGCAGCCAAGAAATGTCTGGAAACACCATATATTTT,CASSQEMSGNTIYF
-,TRBV7-9,-,TRBJ1-6,TGTGCCAGCAGCCCCTCCCAGGGGAACTCACCCCTCCACTTT,CASSPSQGNSPLHF
-,TRBV29-1,TRBD1,TRBJ1-2,TGCAGCGTTGGAGCGGCAGGGGGCTCTGGCTACACCTTC,CSVGAAGGSGYTF
few,TRBV7-9,-,TRBJ1-2,TGTGCCAGCAGCCGAGGACCGACTATGGGCTACACCTTC,CASSRGPTMGYTF
many,TRBV10-3,-,TRBJ1-2,TGTGCCATCAGTGAGTCAACAGGCGCCCAAAACTATGGCTACACCTTC,CAISESTGAQNYGYTF
many,TRBV20-1,-,TRBJ2-7,TGCAGTGCAAAGGATGGGCGCGAGCAGTACTTC,CSAKDGREQYF
few,TRBV19,-,TRBJ2-5,TGTGCCAGTAGATCGGGCAGAAAAGAGACCCAGTACTTC,CASRSGRKETQYF
many,TRBV29-1,TRBD1,TRBJ1-6,TGCAGCGTCCGGGACAGGGACATAAATTCACCCCTCCACTTT,CSVRDRDINSPLHF
-,TRBV20-1,TRBD1,TRBJ2-7,TGCAGTGCTAGACCGGCAGGGGGCGAGCAGTACTTC,CSARPAGGEQYF
-,TRBV5-1,-,TRBJ2-2,TGCGCCAGCAGCCGGACACAATGGGGCACCGGGGAGCTGTTTTTT,CASSRTQWGTGELFF
few,TRBV20-1,-,TRBJ2-5,TGCAGTGCTAGAGATTTTGGGGGCGCCGGGGAGACCCAGTACTTC,CSARDFGGAGETQYF
-,TRBV24-1,-,TRBJ2-2,TGTGCCAGCTCACCAAGTCCGACCGGGGAGCTGTTTTTT,CASSPSPTGELFF
-,TRBV10-3,-,TRBJ1-2,TGTGCCAGCAGTAACTCGACGGGGTCAGATGGCTACACCTTC,CASSNSTGSDGYTF
-,TRBV10-3,-,TRBJ1-1,TGTGCCATCAGTGAGCCCTCTACAGGGAGGGAGGCTTTCTTT,CAISEPSTGREAFF
-,TRBV2,TRBD1,TRBJ1-5,TGTGCCAGCAGCTTAGGACAGGGCAATAACGGGCCCCAGCATTTT,CASSLGQGNNGPQHF
-,TRBV12-3/TRBV12-4,-,TRBJ1-1,TGTGCCAGCGGGGGGAGGGGGGGGAACACTGAAGCTTTCTTT,CASGGRGGNTEAFF
few,TRBV12-3/TRBV12-4,TRBD1,TRBJ1-2,TGTGCCAGCAGTTCCCAGGGGGTATCGGGCTACACCTTC,CASSSQGVSGYTF
-,TRBV7-6,-,TRBJ2-5,TGTGCCAGCAGCTCTTACGTCGGGGGCCTCCAAGAGACCCAGTACTTC,CASSSYVGGLQETQYF
many,TRBV7-8,-,TRBJ1-1,TGTGCCAGCAGCCCCCCCAACACTGAAGCTTTCTTT,CASSPPNTEAFF
-,TRBV7-9,TRBD1,TRBJ1-6,TGTGCCAGCAGCTTGTTCGCAGGGGGGGATTCACCCCTCCACTTT,CASSLFAGGDSPLHF
-,TRBV2,-,TRBJ2-5,TGTGCCAGCCGTGACCCTGATCAGCCCCAGTACTTC,CASRDPDQPQYF
-,TRBV2,TRBD1,TRBJ1-5,TGTGCCAGCAGTGAGGACAGGTTAAGCAATCAGCCCCAGCATTTT,CASSEDRLSNQPQHF
few,TRBV15,-,TRBJ1-6,TGTGCCACCAGGCCACTGGGCTATAATTCACCCCTCCACTTT,CATRPLGYNSPLHF
many,TRBV29-1,TRBD1,TRBJ1-2,TGCAGCGTGACCACCGGGACAGGACACTATGGCTACACCTTC,CSVTTGTGHYGYTF
-,TRBV7-6,TRBD2,TRBJ2-7,TGTGCCAGCAGCCATAGCGGGCAACTACGTCTCTACGAGCGGTACTTC,CASSHSGQLRLYERYF
-,TRBV6-1,TRBD1,TRBJ1-6,TGTGCCAGCTGTGGGGGACAGGGCACAAATTCACCCCTCCACTTT,CASCGGQGTNSPLHF
few,TRBV7-2,TRBD1,TRBJ2-5,TGTGCCAGCAGCCCGGAGTGGCTGGGACAGGGTAAAGAGACCCAGTACTTC,CASSPEWLGQGKETQYF
-,TRBV5-6,TRBD2,TRBJ2-5,TGTGCCAGCACCAGAACTAGCGGGGACCTGTACCAAGAGACCCAGTACTTC,CASTRTSGDLYQETQYF
few,TRBV6-9,-,TRBJ1-1,TGTGCCAGCAGTTCCCCAGGCCCCGGAGACACTGAAGCTTTCTTT,CASSSPGPGDTEAFF
few,TRBV29-1,TRBD2,TRBJ2-7,TGCAGCGGAATCACCGGCCTAGCGGGAGGGAACGAGCAGTACTTC,CSGITGLAGGNEQYF
-,TRBV19,-,TRBJ1-5,TGTGCCAGTAGTTTCAAGGCGGCTCAGCCCCAGCATTTT,CASSFKAAQPQHF
-,TRBV9,-,TRBJ1-1,TGTGCCAGCAGTGAAATCTTCGCTTTCTTT,CASSEIFAFF
few,TRBV20-1,-,TRBJ1-5,TGCAGTGCTAGTGATCTGGGGGAAGTCTATCAGCCCCAGCATTTT,CSASDLGEVYQPQHF
many,TRBV6-5,TRBD1,TRBJ1-2,TGTGCCAGCAGAGCGACAGGGGCTTGGGGCTACACCTTC,CASRATGAWGYTF
few,TRBV20-1,TRBD1,TRBJ2-7,TGCAGTGCTGCCGGGACAGGGGGTACCAACTCCTACGAGCAGTACTTC,CSAAGTGGTNSYEQYF
many,TRBV29-1,-,TRBJ1-2,TGCAGCGTTGAAGGACAGTTCACCTATGGCTACACCTTC,CSVEGQFTYGYTF
-,TRBV10-2,-,TRBJ1-2,TGCGCCTTTCCATATGGCTACACCTTC,CAFPYGYTF
-,TRBV7-7,-,TRBJ1-6,TGTGCTAGCAGCTTAGCTTCTTTCGGGGTCGACTCACCCCTCCACTTT,CASSLASFGVDSPLHF
-,TRBV5-4,-,TRBJ1-1,TGTGCCAGCAGCTTGGGACTCGGACCAAACACTGAAGCTTTCTTT,CASSLGLGPNTEAFF
-,TRBV6-5,-,TRBJ1-6,TGTGCCAGCAGTTACATGGAGGGGAATTCACCCCTCCACTTT,CASSYMEGNSPLHF